This T cell receptor beta chain stems from a study of T-cell memory formation after mild COVID-19. Via MiXCR, TCRdb re-called the 5' RACE reads, giving one row per CDR3 protein. The sample comprises 250,000 to 300,000 distinct CDR3 sequences, under 20% of which are singletons, and about a fifth rests with the top ten. This clonotype was observed a handful of times. Deletions cut 4 bases from V and 4 bases from J, with 11 bases between. The germline V gene encodes CDR1 SGHTA and CDR2 FQGNSA. The CDR3 has 14 amino acids. The sample was PBMCs or a T cell subset sorted from them (not recorded which). The chain joins TRBV7-2 to TRBJ1-5, with D possibly TRBD1 on 5 matching bases. The receptor was isolated from a man in his late teens or twenties who had mild COVID-19 (a few samples of this study predate the infection). Cell type and time point are not known. CDR3 protein: CASSSRAGNQPQHF. The CDR3 DNA reads TGTGCCAGCAGCTCGCGGGCAGGGAATCAGCCCCAGCATTTT.